A selection of T cell receptor beta chains follows, all from one sample in a study of blood T cell dynamics during melanoma immunotherapy. Assay used: immunoSEQ multiplex PCR; TCRdb lists only in-frame clones, some missing. The data hold about 6,900 clones, with more than 70% observed a single time. The source was blood, collected from a patient treated with checkpoint blockade. The origin of the receptors is a human donor with melanoma. CDR3s include the opening cysteine and the closing phenylalanine or tryptophan. A D gene is named only where the DNA matches it firmly. Size tells how often a clone was seen (once, few, many) or the class of an expanded clone, and some rows leave it out.

NA	15	TRBD1	TRBJ1-3	TRBV11-3	TGTGCCAGCAGCTTAGGTGGGACAGGCGGAAACACCATATATTTT	CASSLGGTGGNTIYF
NA	17	NA	TRBJ1-4	TRBV11-2	TGTGCCAGCAGCTTAGATCCATGGGGGGCCACCACTGAAAAACTGTTTTTT	CASSLDPWGATTEKLFF
NA	14	TRBD2	TRBJ2-7	TRBV6-1	TGTGCCAGCAGTCAAGCGGGGGGGCGGTACGAGCAGTACTTC	CASSQAGGRYEQYF
NA	17	NA	TRBJ1-3	TRBV2	TGTGCCAGCAGTGAACAGGCGTTAAAGGGCTATGGAAACACCATATATTTT	CASSEQALKGYGNTIYF
NA	13	TRBD1	TRBJ1-5	TRBV6-1	TGTGCCAGCAGTCGGGACAGTTTTCAGCCCCAGCATTTT	CASSRDSFQPQHF
NA	14	TRBD1	TRBJ1-6	TRBV9	TGTGCCAGCAGCGCCTCAGGGGGTAATTCACCCCTCCACTTT	CASSASGGNSPLHF
NA	15	TRBD1	TRBJ1-1	TRBV28	TGTGCCAGCAGTACGAGCCCTTACAGGGGCACTGAAGCTTTCTTT	CASSTSPYRGTEAFF
NA	14	NA	TRBJ2-3	TRBV6-5	TGTGCCAGCACCTCCGGGACCCTCACAGATACGCAGTATTTT	CASTSGTLTDTQYF
NA	14	NA	TRBJ1-6	TRBV7-6	TGTGCCAGCAGCTTCCGGGACCATAATTCACCCCTCCACTTT	CASSFRDHNSPLHF
NA	15	TRBD1	TRBJ2-5	TRBV5-4	TGTGCCAGCAGCTTGCGGGCCCAGGGGGAAGAGACCCAGTACTTC	CASSLRAQGEETQYF
once	13	TRBD1	TRBJ1-4	TRBV10-2	TGCGCCAGCAGTCCCGGGACAGGTGAAAAACTGTTTTTT	CASSPGTGEKLFF
large	15	NA	TRBJ1-1	TRBV5-6	TGTGCCAGCAGCTTGAATGGGGGGATCAGGGGTGAAGCTTTCTTT	CASSLNGGIRGEAFF
NA	16	NA	TRBJ2-6	TRBV6-4	TGTGCCAGCAGTGACAGGGGTGGCTCTGGGGCCAACGTCCTGACTTTC	CASSDRGGSGANVLTF
NA	16	NA	TRBJ1-5	TRBV7-9	TGTGCCAGCAGCTTAGGCTGGGGGTCGGGCAATCAGCCCCAGCATTTT	CASSLGWGSGNQPQHF
NA	16	NA	TRBJ1-1	TRBV5-1	TGCGCCAGCAGCTCCACAGGTTTAGTCTTGAACACTGAAGCTTTCTTT	CASSSTGLVLNTEAFF
NA	13	TRBD1	TRBJ1-2	TRBV18	TGTGCCAGCTCAGACGGGACAGTCTATGGCTACACCTTC	CASSDGTVYGYTF
NA	15	NA	TRBJ1-4	TRBV5-6	TGTGCCAGCAGCTTCGGCGTACGGACAGCTGAAAAACTGTTTTTT	CASSFGVRTAEKLFF
NA	12	NA	TRBJ1-1	TRBV12-5	TGTGCTAGTCGGGCAGCAAACACTGAAGCTTTCTTT	CASRAANTEAFF
NA	15	TRBD1	TRBJ1-1	TRBV7-9	TGTGCCAGCAGCTTAGCGACAGGGATGAACACTGAAGCTTTCTTT	CASSLATGMNTEAFF
NA	13	TRBD1	TRBJ2-7	TRBV30	TGTGCCTGGAGACTAACAGGGGGCTACGAGCAGTACTTC	CAWRLTGGYEQYF
NA	14	NA	TRBJ1-2	TRBV27	TGTGCCAGCAGTTTCGGACTTTCTGGCTATGGCTACACCTTC	CASSFGLSGYGYTF
NA	15	NA	TRBJ2-2	TRBV5-5	TGTGCCAGCAGCTTGGGGGTGACCAACACCGGGGAGCTGTTTTTT	CASSLGVTNTGELFF
NA	15	NA	TRBJ1-1	TRBV18	TGTGCCAGCTCACTCATAATGATCGGGGACACTGAAGCTTTCTTT	CASSLIMIGDTEAFF
once	15	NA	TRBJ1-6	TRBV19	TGTGCCAGCAGTGGGAGTTCAGGGACTAATTCACCCCTCCACTTT	CASSGSSGTNSPLHF
NA	14	NA	TRBJ1-2	TRBV9	TGTGCCAGCAGCGGCCCGGCTTCAGACTATGGCTACACCTTC	CASSGPASDYGYTF
NA	16	NA	TRBJ2-2	TRBV5-1	TGCGCCAGCACCACTCCCGGGACACGGAACACCGGGGAGCTGTTTTTT	CASTTPGTRNTGELFF
NA	16	TRBD2	TRBJ2-7	TRBV6-5	TGTGCCAGCAGTTACACGGTGACTAGCGGACCCTACGAGCAGTACTTC	CASSYTVTSGPYEQYF
NA	14	TRBD1	TRBJ2-5	TRBV5-1	TGCGCCAGCAGCAACACAGGGGGCCCTGAGACCCAGTACTTC	CASSNTGGPETQYF
NA	18	TRBD2	TRBJ2-6	TRBV9	TGTGCCAGCAGCGCCCAGACTAGCGGGGGGGCTGGGGCCAACGTCCTGACTTTC	CASSAQTSGGAGANVLTF
NA	15	NA	TRBJ1-2	TRBV14	TGTGCCAGCAGCCAAGAGGTAACAGGACCCTATGGCTACACCTTC	CASSQEVTGPYGYTF
NA	12	NA	TRBJ1-2	TRBV19	TGTGCCAGTAGTATTGAGGGGATCGGCTACACCTTC	CASSIEGIGYTF
once	15	TRBD1	TRBJ1-5	TRBV19	TGTGCCAGTAGTATACTAACAGGGGCAGGGCAGCCCCAGCATTTT	CASSILTGAGQPQHF
NA	14	NA	TRBJ2-7	TRBV2	TGTGCCAGCAGGGTCCCCAGGGGCCCCTACGAGCAGTACTTC	CASRVPRGPYEQYF
NA	14	TRBD1	TRBJ2-7	TRBV19	TGTGCCAGTACCATTACAGGGGGCAGCTACGAGCAGTACTTC	CASTITGGSYEQYF
NA	14	NA	TRBJ1-4	TRBV9	TGTGCCAGCAGCGTAGGTCGGCAGAATGAAAAACTGTTTTTT	CASSVGRQNEKLFF
NA	14	NA	TRBJ2-2	TRBV6-6	TGTGCCAGCAGTGTCAACTGGGGGGCCGGGGAGCTGTTTTTT	CASSVNWGAGELFF
NA	18	NA	TRBJ1-3	TRBV5-1	TGCGCCAGCAGCTTGGGACAGTACTCCTTTCTCTCTGGAAACACCATATATTTT	CASSLGQYSFLSGNTIYF
NA	13	NA	TRBJ2-7	TRBV7-8	TGTGCCAGCAGCTTTCTAGAGTCCTACGAGCAGTACTTC	CASSFLESYEQYF
NA	13	TRBD1	TRBJ1-1	TRBV6-5	TGTGCCAGCAGTCGGGACAGCATCTCTGAAGCTTTCTTT	CASSRDSISEAFF
NA	12	TRBD2	TRBJ2-7	TRBV6-5	TGTGCCAGCCGGGGGGTCACCTACGAGCAGTACTTC	CASRGVTYEQYF
NA	14	NA	TRBJ1-2	TRBV7-2	TGTGCCAGCAGCACCCCGGGGGGGTTTTGGGGCTACACCTTC	CASSTPGGFWGYTF